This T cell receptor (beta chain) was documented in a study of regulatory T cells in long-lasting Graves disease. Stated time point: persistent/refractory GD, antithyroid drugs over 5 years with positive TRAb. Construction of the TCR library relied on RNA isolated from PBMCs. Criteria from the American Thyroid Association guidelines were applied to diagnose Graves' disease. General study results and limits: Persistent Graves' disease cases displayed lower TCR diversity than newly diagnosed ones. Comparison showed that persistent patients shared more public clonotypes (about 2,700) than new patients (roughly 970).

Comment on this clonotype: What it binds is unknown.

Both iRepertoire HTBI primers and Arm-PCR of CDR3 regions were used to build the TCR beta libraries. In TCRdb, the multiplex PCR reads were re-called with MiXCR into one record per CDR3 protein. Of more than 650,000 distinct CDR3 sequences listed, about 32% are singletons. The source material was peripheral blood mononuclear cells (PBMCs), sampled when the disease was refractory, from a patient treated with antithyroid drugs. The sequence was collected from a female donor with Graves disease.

The CDR3 region is CASSYSRRSNTEAFF. Written as DNA, the CDR3 is TGTGCCAGCAGTTACAGCCGGAGGAGTAACACTGAAGCTTTCTTT. The chain links TRBV6-2 or TRBV6-3 to TRBJ1-1, with D hard to call. Trimming stripped 2 bases from V and 2 bases from J, with 12 bases between. This CDR3 comprises 15 residues. CDR1 is MNHEY and CDR2 is SVGEGT in the germline V gene.